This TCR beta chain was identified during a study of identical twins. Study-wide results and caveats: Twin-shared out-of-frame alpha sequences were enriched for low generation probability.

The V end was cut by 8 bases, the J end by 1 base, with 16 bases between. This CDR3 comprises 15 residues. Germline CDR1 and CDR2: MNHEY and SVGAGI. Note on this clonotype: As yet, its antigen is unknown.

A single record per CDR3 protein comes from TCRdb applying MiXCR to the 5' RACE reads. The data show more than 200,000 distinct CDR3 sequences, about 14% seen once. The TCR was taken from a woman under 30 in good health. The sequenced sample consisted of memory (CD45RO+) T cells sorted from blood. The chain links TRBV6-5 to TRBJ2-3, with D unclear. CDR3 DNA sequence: TGTGCCAGCTGTTCCCCGATCTTGGGCACAGATACGCAGTATTTT. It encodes CASCSPILGTDTQYF.